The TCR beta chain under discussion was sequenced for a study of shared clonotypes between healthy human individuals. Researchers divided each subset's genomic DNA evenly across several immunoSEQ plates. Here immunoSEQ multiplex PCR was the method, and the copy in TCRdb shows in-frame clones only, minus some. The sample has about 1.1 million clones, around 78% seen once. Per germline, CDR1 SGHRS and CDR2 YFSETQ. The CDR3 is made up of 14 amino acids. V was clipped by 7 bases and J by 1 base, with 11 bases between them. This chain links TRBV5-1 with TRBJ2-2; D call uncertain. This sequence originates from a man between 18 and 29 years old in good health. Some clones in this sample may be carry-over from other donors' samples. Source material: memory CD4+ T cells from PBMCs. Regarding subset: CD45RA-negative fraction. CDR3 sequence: CASRSLVNTGELFF. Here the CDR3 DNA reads TGCGCCAGCCGATCTTTGGTGAACACCGGGGAGCTGTTTTTT.